Presented here are 16 T cell receptor beta chains from one specimen sequenced in a study of identical twins. TCRdb passed the 5' RACE reads through MiXCR, listing each CDR3 protein once. Among about 690,000 distinct CDR3 sequences listed, 5.5% to 6.5% were seen once. Sequencing was done on a sample of naive T cells sorted from blood. Source of these receptors: a man younger than 35 in good health.

The chain carries TRBV2 and TRBJ1-6, with TRBD1 matching 8 bases. Looked up from germline, CDR1 is SNHLY and CDR2 is FYNNEI. Trimming at V came to 4 bases and at J to 10 bases, leaving 3 bases not matched to a gene. The CDR3 runs to 13 residues. The CDR3, as DNA: TGTGCCAGCAGTGGCAGGGGGCGATCACCCCTCCACTTT. Amino acid sequence: CASSGRGRSPLHF.

At least ten counts were recorded for this clonotype. The chain has TRBV7-9 and TRBJ2-5, with 7 bases identical to TRBD2. CDR1 and CDR2 from the germline V gene are SEHNR and FQNEAQ (reference sequence). This CDR3 contains 13 residues. V trimming: 7 bases; J trimming: 8 bases; junction bases outside the gene matches: 10. The CDR3 loop reads CASNTGGFGTQYF. The CDR3 DNA is TGTGCCAGCAACACGGGGGGTTTCGGAACCCAGTACTTC.

This clonotype was seen repeatedly, ten times or more. The chain carries TRBV20-1 and TRBJ1-4; no reliable D call. Germline V CDR1 and CDR2: DFQATT, SNEGSKA (reference sequence). This CDR3 comprises 10 residues. The CDR3 protein is CSPSDGKLFF. CDR3 DNA sequence: TGCAGCCCATCGGACGGAAAACTGTTTTTT.

The chain employs TRBV24-1 and TRBJ2-6; a weak D match, TRBD2 (6 bases). CDR1 KGHDR and CDR2 SFDVKD come from the germline V gene. Trimming cost V 3 bases and J 2 bases, with 10 bases left between them. This CDR3 is 16 amino acids long. Here the CDR3 reads CATSDPSVAGANVLTF. The CDR3 nucleotides are TGTGCCACCAGTGATCCTAGCGTGGCTGGGGCCAACGTCCTGACTTTC.

This clonotype was recorded many times. V gene TRBV12-3 or TRBV12-4 combines with J gene TRBJ2-7, with D perhaps TRBD1 (6 bases). Deletions cut 3 bases from V and 3 bases from J, with 12 bases between. The CDR3 length is 14 residues. The CDR3 DNA follows: TGTGCCAGCAGTTTGTCAGGACAGTACTACGAGCAGTACTTC. Protein: CASSLSGQYYEQYF.

This clonotype was observed many times. This chain connects TRBV7-9 to TRBJ2-2, with 9 positions matching TRBD1. J gave up 2 bases and V 3 bases, and 4 bases lay outside the gene matches. The V gene's germline CDR1 is SEHNR and CDR2 FQNEAQ (reference sequence). The CDR3 has 16 amino acids. The CDR3 nucleotides read TGTGCCAGCAGCTTTACGGGACAGGGAAACACCGGGGAGCTGTTTTTT. Translation gives CASSFTGQGNTGELFF.

This clonotype came up many times. The chain carries TRBV20-1 and TRBJ1-1, with D perhaps matching TRBD1 (5 bases). Per germline, CDR1 DFQATT and CDR2 SNEGSKA (reference sequence). The V end lost 2 bases, the J end lost 5 bases, and 9 bases lay between the germline ends. The CDR3 covers 12 residues. DNA for the CDR3: TGCAGTGCTAGACAGGGAGTAACTGAAGCTTTCTTT. It translates to CSARQGVTEAFF.

This clonotype was found many times. J is TRBJ1-6 and V is TRBV9; D perhaps matches TRBD1 (6 bases). The length of the CDR3 is 13 residues. The ends were cut back, 8 bases at V and 10 bases at J, with 16 bases in the middle. Germline V gives CDR1 SGDLS, CDR2 YYNGEE. The CDR3 DNA reads as TGTGCCAGTCACCCAGGGGACAAGTCACCCCTCCACTTT. Its translation is CASHPGDKSPLHF.

This clonotype was observed many times. This chain uses TRBV5-1 with TRBJ2-7, with D unclear. The germline V and J ends were trimmed by 3 bases and 0 bases, with 13 bases remaining between them. The germline V gene encodes CDR1 SGHRS and CDR2 YFSETQ. The CDR3 totals 15 residues. The DNA of the CDR3 is TGCGCCAGCAGCTCTTTCGGGCCGAGCTCCTACGAGCAGTACTTC. It yields the protein CASSSFGPSSYEQYF.

The V and J genes are TRBV5-6 and TRBJ1-4; the match to TRBD1 covers 9 bases. J gave up 8 bases and V 6 bases, and 8 bases lay outside the gene matches. This CDR3 spans 14 amino acids. Germline V gene data show CDR1 as SGHDT and CDR2 as YYEEEE. CDR3 protein: CASTGGQGGEKLFF. The CDR3 DNA reads as TGTGCCAGCACCGGGGGACAGGGAGGCGAAAAACTGTTTTTT.

The gene calls are TRBV14 and TRBJ1-1, with 7 bases matching TRBD1. Germline trimming cut 1 base from V and 4 bases from J; bases unmatched to any gene: 12. This CDR3 has 17 amino acids. Germline V gives CDR1 SGHDN, CDR2 FVKESK. The CDR3 loop reads CASSQGGTALGFTEAFF. CDR3 bases: TGTGCCAGCAGCCAAGGTGGGACAGCCTTAGGTTTCACTGAAGCTTTCTTT.

This clonotype was counted many times. The chain couples TRBV7-9 to TRBJ2-5; TRBD1 is a possible D gene (6 bases). Trimming left V 2 bases short and J 1 base short, with 8 bases between. CDR3 length: 14 residues. Germline V lookup: CDR1 SEHNR, CDR2 FQNEAQ (reference sequence). The CDR3 region is CASSLPGAQETQYF. CDR3 coding DNA: TGTGCCAGCAGCTTACCAGGGGCCCAAGAGACCCAGTACTTC.

This clonotype was counted ten times or more. This rearrangement joins TRBV10-3 to TRBJ2-5, with D perhaps given as TRBD1 or TRBD2 (5 bases each). Trimming pared 4 bases from V and 3 bases from J, leaving 6 bases between. CDR1 is ENHRY and CDR2 is SYGVKD in the germline V gene. This CDR3 has 12 residues. The CDR3 spells CAISVGEETQYF. For the CDR3, the DNA is TGTGCCATCAGTGTGGGGGAAGAGACCCAGTACTTC.

This clonotype was counted ten times or more. The chain is built from TRBV5-1 and TRBJ2-7; either TRBD1 or TRBD2 may fit D (6 bases each). The CDR3 has 17 residues. Trimming took off 3 bases at V and 3 bases at J, with 22 bases between the two ends. CDR1 SGHRS and CDR2 YFSETQ come from the germline V gene. The CDR3 protein is CASSWGLGGTTNYEQYF. The CDR3 DNA sequence: TGCGCCAGCAGCTGGGGGCTTGGGGGGACGACTAACTACGAGCAGTACTTC.

As DNA, the CDR3 is TGTGCCACCCGAGAGAGGGGCCAGACCCAGTACTTC. It is translated as CATRERGQTQYF. The chain has TRBV7-8 and TRBJ2-5, with D possibly called TRBD1 or TRBD2 (5 bases each). Germline CDR1 reads SGHVS; CDR2 reads FQNEAQ. The CDR3 sequence is 12 residues long. V was cut by 10 bases and J by 6 bases, with 15 bases left in between.

At least ten counts were recorded for this clonotype. The chain has TRBV20-1 and TRBJ2-5, with TRBD2 matching 11 bases. Germline CDR1 is DFQATT and CDR2 is SNEGSKA (reference sequence). Unmatched junction bases numbered 5, after V lost 5 bases and J lost 6 bases. The CDR3 totals 13 residues. CDR3 amino acids: CSALTSGSQTQYF. In nucleotides, the CDR3 is TGCAGTGCTTTAACTAGCGGGAGTCAGACCCAGTACTTC.